The entry below gives a single T cell receptor (beta chain) sequence along with its context. Antigen unknown. Constant-segment-primed 5'RACE gave TCR alpha and TCR beta cDNA libraries with sample barcodes and UMIs. One entry per CDR3 protein, called by TCRdb with MiXCR from the 5' RACE reads. The top ten clones hold roughly 12% of a sample with about 50,000 distinct CDR3 sequences, 9.3% of them seen once. These data originate in a study of T-cell memory formation after mild COVID-19. About the research overall: TCR clusters showed largely donor specificity. Findings and caveats of the study: Some clones that responded were present in memory (sampled pre-infection), which suggests cross-reactive memory joined. While clones contracting from day 15 to 85 were balanced between CD4 and CD8, later expanders leaned CD4+.

Trimming removed 3 bases at V and 3 bases at J, with 14 bases between. The CDR3 covers 15 residues. The source material was PBMCs or a T cell subset sorted from them (not recorded which). The V and J genes are TRBV12-3 or TRBV12-4 and TRBJ1-2, with D perhaps TRBD1 (6 bases). This TCR was recovered from an adult woman who had mild COVID-19 (a few samples of this study predate the infection). Cell type and time point are not known. The CDR3 coding sequence is TGTGCCAGCAGTTTCTGGGGGCGGGCGGACTATGGCTACACCTTC. Translated: CASSFWGRADYGYTF.